This T cell receptor (beta chain) was identified in a study of T cell responses to AZD1222 COVID-19 vaccine. Germline CDR1 SGHAT, CDR2 FQDESV (reference sequence). This CDR3 region has 14 residues. V was pared by 5 bases and J by 5 bases, with 7 bases of the junction left unmatched. Points from the study as a whole: Clonal diversity was possibly underestimated; the donors were predominantly white British and more often female.

Only in-frame clones appear in the TCRdb table, and some are missing; sequencing was by immunoSEQ multiplex PCR. The sample records approximately 100,000 clones, just over 90% being singletons. In this sample, this clone turned up a few times. Its antigen remains unidentified. This TCR came from an adult in good health. The rearrangement links TRBV11-1 to TRBJ2-5, with 8 bases lining up with TRBD2. The sequencing used peripheral blood, collected on day 0 of AZD1222 vaccination. The CDR3 bases are TGTGCCAGCAGCCCGGGACTAGTTATCGAGACCCAGTACTTC. As protein: CASSPGLVIETQYF.